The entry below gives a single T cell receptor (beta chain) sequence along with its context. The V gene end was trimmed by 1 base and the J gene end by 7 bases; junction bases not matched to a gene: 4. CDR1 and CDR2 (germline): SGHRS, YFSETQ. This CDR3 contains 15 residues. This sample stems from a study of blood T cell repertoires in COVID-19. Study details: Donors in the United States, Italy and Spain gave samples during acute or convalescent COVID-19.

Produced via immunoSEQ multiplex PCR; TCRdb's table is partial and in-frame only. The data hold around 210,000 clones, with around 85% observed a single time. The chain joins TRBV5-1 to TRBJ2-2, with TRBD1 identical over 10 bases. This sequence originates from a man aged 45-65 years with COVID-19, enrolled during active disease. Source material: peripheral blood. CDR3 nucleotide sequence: TGCGCCAGCAGCTTGACGGGACAGGGGATCGGGGAGCTGTTTTTT. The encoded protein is CASSLTGQGIGELFF.